This T cell receptor beta chain was found in a study of shared clonotypes between healthy human individuals. Findings of the study overall: Memory subsets generally showed smaller estimated richness than naive subsets did.

In regard to this clone: As yet, its antigen is unknown. This sample includes further DNA sequences coding for the same CDR3.

Method: immunoSEQ multiplex PCR; TCRdb's copy keeps in-frame clones and lacks some. The sample lists over a million clones; roughly 96% were seen once. Germline assignment: CDR1 PRHDT and CDR2 FYEKMQ (reference sequence). This CDR3 contains 14 residues. V was trimmed by 1 base and J by 0 bases, leaving 7 bases between them. V is TRBV13 and J is TRBJ2-7; D not resolved. The source is a man aged 25-45 years in good health. The source material was naive CD4+ T cells sorted from blood. Specified subset: CD45RA+ positively selected. The CDR3 bases are TGTGCCAGCAGCTTAGCGGGTCCCTCCTACGAGCAGTACTTC. Residues: CASSLAGPSYEQYF.